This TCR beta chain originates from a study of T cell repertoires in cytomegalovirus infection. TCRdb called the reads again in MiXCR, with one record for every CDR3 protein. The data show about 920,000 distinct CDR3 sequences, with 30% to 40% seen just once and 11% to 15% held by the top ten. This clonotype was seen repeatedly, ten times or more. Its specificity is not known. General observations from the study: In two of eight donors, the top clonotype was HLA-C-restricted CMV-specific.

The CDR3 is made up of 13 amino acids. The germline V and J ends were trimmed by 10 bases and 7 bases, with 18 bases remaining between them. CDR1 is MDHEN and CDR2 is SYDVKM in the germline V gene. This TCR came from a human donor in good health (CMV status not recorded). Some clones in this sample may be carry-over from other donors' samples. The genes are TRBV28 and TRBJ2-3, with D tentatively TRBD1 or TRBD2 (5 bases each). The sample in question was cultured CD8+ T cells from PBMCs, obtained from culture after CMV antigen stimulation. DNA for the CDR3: TGTGCCACCGGACAAGACGGGGATTATACGCAGTATTTT. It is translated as CATGQDGDYTQYF.